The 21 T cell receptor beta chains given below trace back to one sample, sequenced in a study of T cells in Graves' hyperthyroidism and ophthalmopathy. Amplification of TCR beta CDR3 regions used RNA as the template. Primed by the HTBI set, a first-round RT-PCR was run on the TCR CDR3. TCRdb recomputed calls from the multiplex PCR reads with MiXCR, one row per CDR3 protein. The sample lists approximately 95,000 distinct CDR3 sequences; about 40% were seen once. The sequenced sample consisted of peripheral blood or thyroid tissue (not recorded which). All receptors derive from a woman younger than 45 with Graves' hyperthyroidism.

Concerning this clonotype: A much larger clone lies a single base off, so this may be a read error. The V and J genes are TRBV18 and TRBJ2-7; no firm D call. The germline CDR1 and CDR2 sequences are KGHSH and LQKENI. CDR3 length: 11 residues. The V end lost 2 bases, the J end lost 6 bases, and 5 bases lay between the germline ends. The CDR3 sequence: CASSPNPEQYF. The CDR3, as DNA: TGTGCCAGCTCACCAAACCCCGAGCAGTACTTC.

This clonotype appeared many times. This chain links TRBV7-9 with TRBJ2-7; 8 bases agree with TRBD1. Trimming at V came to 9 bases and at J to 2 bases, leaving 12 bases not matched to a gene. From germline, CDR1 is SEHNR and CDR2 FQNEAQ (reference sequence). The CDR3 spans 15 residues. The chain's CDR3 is CASLKGTGGTYEQYF. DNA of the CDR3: TGTGCCAGTCTAAAGGGGACAGGAGGCACCTACGAGCAGTACTTC.

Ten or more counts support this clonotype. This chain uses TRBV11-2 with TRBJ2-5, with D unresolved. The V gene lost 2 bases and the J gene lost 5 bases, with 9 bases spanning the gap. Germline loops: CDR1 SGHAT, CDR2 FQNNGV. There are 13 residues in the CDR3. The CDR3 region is CASSLSYSETQYF. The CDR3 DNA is TGTGCCAGCAGCTTATCTTATTCCGAGACCCAGTACTTC. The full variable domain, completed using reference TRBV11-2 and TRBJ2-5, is EAGVAQSPRYKIIEKRQSVAFWCNPISGHATLYWYQQILGQGPKLLIQFQNNGVVDDSQLPKDRFSAERLKGVDSTLKIQPAKLEDSAVYLCASSLSYSETQYFGPGTRLLVL.

In nucleotides, the CDR3 is TGTGCCAGCAGACGGACAGGGGGCAATGGCTACACCTTC. Translating it yields CASRRTGGNGYTF. The chain links TRBV7-4 to TRBJ1-2; 11 positions agree with TRBD1. This CDR3 has 13 amino acids. Trimming at V came to 6 bases and at J to 6 bases, leaving 3 bases not matched to a gene. Germline V gives CDR1 SGHVT, CDR2 SQSDAQ. Filled out from reference TRBV7-4 and TRBJ1-2, the complete variable domain reads GAGVSQSPRYKVAKRGRDVALRCDSISGHVTLYWYRQTLGQGSEVLTYSQSDAQRDKSGRPSGRFSAERPERSVSTLKIQRTEQGDSAVYLCASRRTGGNGYTFGSGTRLTVV.

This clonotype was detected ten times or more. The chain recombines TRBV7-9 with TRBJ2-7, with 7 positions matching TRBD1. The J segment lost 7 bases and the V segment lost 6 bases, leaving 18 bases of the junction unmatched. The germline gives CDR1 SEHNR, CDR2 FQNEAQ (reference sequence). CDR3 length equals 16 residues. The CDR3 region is CASSFNRRQGRWEQYF. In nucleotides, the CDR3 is TGTGCCAGCAGTTTTAACCGGCGACAGGGTCGTTGGGAGCAGTACTTC.

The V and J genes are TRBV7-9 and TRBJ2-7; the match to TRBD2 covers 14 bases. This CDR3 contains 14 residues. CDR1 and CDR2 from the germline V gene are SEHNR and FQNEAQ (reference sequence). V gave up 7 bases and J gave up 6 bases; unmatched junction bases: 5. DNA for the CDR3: TGTGCCAGCACCCGACTAGCGGGAGGGTCCGAGCAGTACTTC. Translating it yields CASTRLAGGSEQYF.

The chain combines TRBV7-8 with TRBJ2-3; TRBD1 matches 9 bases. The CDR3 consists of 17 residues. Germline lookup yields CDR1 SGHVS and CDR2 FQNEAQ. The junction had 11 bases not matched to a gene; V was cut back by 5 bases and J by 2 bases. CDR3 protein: CASSTPVGQGSTDTQYF. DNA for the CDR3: TGTGCCAGCAGCACCCCTGTGGGACAGGGCTCCACAGATACGCAGTATTTT.

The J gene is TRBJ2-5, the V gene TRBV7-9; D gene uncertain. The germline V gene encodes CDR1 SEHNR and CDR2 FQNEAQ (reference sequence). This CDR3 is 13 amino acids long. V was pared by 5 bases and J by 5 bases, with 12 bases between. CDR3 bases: TGTGCCAGCAGCCGTCAATTGCTGGAGACCCAGTACTTC. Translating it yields CASSRQLLETQYF.

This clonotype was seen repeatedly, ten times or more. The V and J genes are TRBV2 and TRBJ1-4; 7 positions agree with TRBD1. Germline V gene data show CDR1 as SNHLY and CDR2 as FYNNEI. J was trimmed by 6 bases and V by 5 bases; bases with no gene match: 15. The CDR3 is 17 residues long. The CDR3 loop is CASSQKGSGTADEKLFF. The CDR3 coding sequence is TGTGCCAGCAGTCAGAAGGGTTCCGGGACAGCCGATGAAAAACTGTTTTTT.

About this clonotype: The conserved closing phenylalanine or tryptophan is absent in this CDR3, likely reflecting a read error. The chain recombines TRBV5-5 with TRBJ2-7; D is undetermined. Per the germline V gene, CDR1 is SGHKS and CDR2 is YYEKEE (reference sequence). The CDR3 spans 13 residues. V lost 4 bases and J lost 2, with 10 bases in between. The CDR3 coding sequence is TGTGCCAGCAGCCTCAGAGCAGCCTACGAGCAGTACTCC. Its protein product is CASSLRAAYEQYS.

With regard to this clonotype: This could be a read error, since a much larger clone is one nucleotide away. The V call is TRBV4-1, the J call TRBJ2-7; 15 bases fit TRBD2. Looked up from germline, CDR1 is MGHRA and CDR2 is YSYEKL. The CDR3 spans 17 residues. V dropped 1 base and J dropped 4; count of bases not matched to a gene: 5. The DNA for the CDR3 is TGCGCCAGCAGCCAAGCGGGACTAGCGGGAGGTGGTTACGAGCAGTACTTC. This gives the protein CASSQAGLAGGGYEQYF.

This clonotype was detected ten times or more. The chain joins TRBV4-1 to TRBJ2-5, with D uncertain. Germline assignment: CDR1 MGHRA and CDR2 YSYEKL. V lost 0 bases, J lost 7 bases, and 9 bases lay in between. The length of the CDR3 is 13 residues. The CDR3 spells CASSQEVVATQYF. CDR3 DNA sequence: TGCGCCAGCAGCCAAGAAGTAGTTGCGACCCAGTACTTC.

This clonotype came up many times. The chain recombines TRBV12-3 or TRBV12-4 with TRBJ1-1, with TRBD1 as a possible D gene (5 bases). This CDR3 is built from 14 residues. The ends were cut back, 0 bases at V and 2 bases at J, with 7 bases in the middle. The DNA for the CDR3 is TGTGCCAGCAGTTTAGCAGGGGCCAACACTGAAGCTTTCTTT. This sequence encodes CASSLAGANTEAFF.

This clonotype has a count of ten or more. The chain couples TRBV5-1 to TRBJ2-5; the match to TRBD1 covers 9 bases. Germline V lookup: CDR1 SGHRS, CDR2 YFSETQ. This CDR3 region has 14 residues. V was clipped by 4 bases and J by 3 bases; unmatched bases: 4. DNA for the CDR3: TGCGCCAGCAGCCACCGGGACAGGGAAGAGACCCAGTACTTC. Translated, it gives CASSHRDREETQYF.

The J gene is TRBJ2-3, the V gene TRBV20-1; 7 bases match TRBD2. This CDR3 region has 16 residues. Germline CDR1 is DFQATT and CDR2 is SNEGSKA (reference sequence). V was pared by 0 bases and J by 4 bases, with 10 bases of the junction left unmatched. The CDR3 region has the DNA TGCAGTGCTAGAGATTACAGCGGGGATGGAGCAGATACGCAGTATTTT. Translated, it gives CSARDYSGDGADTQYF.

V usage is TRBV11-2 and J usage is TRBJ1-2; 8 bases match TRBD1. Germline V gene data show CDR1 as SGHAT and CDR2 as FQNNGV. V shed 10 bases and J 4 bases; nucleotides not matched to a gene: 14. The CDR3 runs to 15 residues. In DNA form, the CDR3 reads TGTGCCACATTCGGGGGACAGGAAGGGGGCTATGGCTACACCTTC. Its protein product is CATFGGQEGGYGYTF.

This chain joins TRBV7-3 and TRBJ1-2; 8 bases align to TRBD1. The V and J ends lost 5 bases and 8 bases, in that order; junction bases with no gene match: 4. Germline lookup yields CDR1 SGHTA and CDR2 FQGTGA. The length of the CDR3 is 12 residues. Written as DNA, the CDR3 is TGTGCCAGCAGCCCACAGGGGGGCGGCTACACCTTC. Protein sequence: CASSPQGGGYTF. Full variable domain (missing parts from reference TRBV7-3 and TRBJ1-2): GAGVSQTPSNKVTEKGKYVELRCDPISGHTALYWYRQSLGQGPEFLIYFQGTGAADDSGLPNDRFFAVRPEGSVSTLKIQRTERGDSAVYLCASSPQGGGYTFGSGTRLTVV.

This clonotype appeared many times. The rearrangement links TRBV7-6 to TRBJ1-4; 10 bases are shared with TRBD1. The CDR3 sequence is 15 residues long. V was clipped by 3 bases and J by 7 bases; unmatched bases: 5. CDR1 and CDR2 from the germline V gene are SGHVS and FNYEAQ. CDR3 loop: CASSFRTGGGEKLFF. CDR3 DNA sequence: TGTGCCAGCAGCTTCAGGACAGGGGGAGGTGAAAAACTGTTTTTT.

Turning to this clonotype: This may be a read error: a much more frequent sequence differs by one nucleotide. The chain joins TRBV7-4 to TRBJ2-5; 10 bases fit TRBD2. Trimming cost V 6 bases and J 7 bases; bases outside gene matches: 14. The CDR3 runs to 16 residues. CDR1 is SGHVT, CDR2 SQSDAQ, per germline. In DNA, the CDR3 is TGTGCCAGCAGGCTAGCGGGAGCAGTTGTCCAGGGGACCCAGTACTTC. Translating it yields CASRLAGAVVQGTQYF.

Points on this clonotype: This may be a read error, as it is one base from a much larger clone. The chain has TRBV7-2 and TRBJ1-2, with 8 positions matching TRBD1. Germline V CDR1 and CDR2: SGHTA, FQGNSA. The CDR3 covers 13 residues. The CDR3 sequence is CASSPGQDNGCTF. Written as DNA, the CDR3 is TGTGCCAGCTCACCGGGACAGGACAACGGCTGCACCTTC. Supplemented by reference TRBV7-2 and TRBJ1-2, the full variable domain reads GAGVSQSPSNKVTEKGKDVELRCDPISGHTALYWYRQSLGQGLEFLIYFQGNSAPDKSGLPSDRFSAERTGGSVSTLTIQRTQQEDSAVYLCASSPGQDNGCTFGSGTRLTVV.

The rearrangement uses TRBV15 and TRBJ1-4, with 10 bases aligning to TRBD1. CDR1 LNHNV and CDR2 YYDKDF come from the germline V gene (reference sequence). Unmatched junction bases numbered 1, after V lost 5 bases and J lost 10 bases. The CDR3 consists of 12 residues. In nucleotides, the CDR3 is TGTGCCACCAGCGGACAGGGGGGAAAACTGTTTTTT. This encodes CATSGQGGKLFF.